The rows below give T cell receptor beta chains drawn from one sample of a study of regulatory T cells in long-lasting Graves disease. A single record per CDR3 protein comes from TCRdb applying MiXCR to the multiplex PCR reads. The repertoire holds hundreds of thousands of distinct CDR3 sequences, 16% seen once, with around 25% in the top ten. This same sample was also taken into another study, of T cells in Graves' hyperthyroidism and ophthalmopathy.

Sequences were derived from peripheral blood mononuclear cells (PBMCs), sampled at new diagnosis, from a patient treated with antithyroid drugs. Source of these receptors: a woman aged 35-60 years with Graves disease. Each CDR3 is given with its conserved first and last residue. D genes are given only for firm matches. The size entry is marked missing in some rows and otherwise reads once, few, many or a size class.

many,TRBJ1-5,TRBV6-1,TRBD1,CASSEVGQGYQPQHF,TGTGCCAGCAGTGAAGTGGGACAGGGGTACCAGCCCCAGCATTTT
many,TRBJ1-2,TRBV6-9,-,CASSYWAVANYGYTF,TGTGCCAGCAGTTACTGGGCAGTAGCTAACTATGGCTACACCTTC
-,TRBJ2-7,TRBV11-2,-,CASSYSPGTNSYEQYF,TGTGCCAGCAGTTACTCCCCAGGGACGAACTCCTACGAGCAGTACTTC
-,TRBJ2-2,TRBV12-3/TRBV12-4,-,CASRITGELFF,TGTGCCAGCAGAATTACCGGGGAGCTGTTTTTT
-,TRBJ2-1,TRBV6-1,TRBD2,CASSLPIKTSGESYNEQFF,TGTGCCAGCAGTCTACCGATAAAGACTAGCGGGGAATCCTACAATGAGCAGTTCTTC
many,TRBJ2-2,TRBV6-1,TRBD2,CASPSIAGTVGELFF,TGTGCCAGCCCCTCAATAGCGGGGACGGTCGGGGAGCTGTTTTTT
-,TRBJ2-4,TRBV4-1,-,CASSNRDERWVQYF,TGCGCCAGCAGCAACCGGGACGAACGTTGGGTTCAGTACTTC
-,TRBJ1-5,TRBV19,TRBD1,CASRTGQSNQPQHF,TGTGCCAGTAGGACGGGACAGAGTAATCAGCCCCAGCATTTT
-,TRBJ1-2,TRBV6-1,TRBD1,CASSFTDRGLGYTF,TGTGCCAGCAGCTTTACGGACAGGGGCCTTGGCTACACCTTC
many,TRBJ2-1,TRBV20-1,-,CSVRGSGYNEQFF,TGCAGTGTTAGGGGTTCCGGCTACAATGAGCAGTTCTTC
-,TRBJ2-2,TRBV2,-,CASRGSGEYNTGELFF,TGTGCCAGCAGGGGTAGCGGAGAATATAACACCGGGGAGCTGTTTTTT
-,TRBJ1-6,TRBV27,-,CASSLSFRTVNSPLHF,TGTGCCAGCAGTTTATCTTTCAGGACAGTCAATTCACCCCTCCACTTT
-,TRBJ1-2,TRBV30,-,CAWSVPGRFHGYTF,TGTGCCTGGAGTGTACCAGGCAGGTTCCATGGCTACACCTTC
few,TRBJ2-1,TRBV20-1,TRBD2,CSARDGTSGGREQFF,TGCAGTGCTAGAGATGGGACTAGCGGGGGGCGGGAGCAGTTCTTC
many,TRBJ2-3,TRBV19,TRBD1,CASRTGNLIDTQYF,TGTGCCAGTAGGACAGGGAACCTAATAGATACGCAGTATTTT
many,TRBJ2-7,TRBV20-1,-,CSAGSTVSYEQYF,TGCAGTGCTGGTTCGACAGTCTCCTACGAGCAGTACTTC
few,TRBJ2-7,TRBV6-1,-,CASSEVLGWEQYF,TGTGCCAGCAGTGAAGTACTGGGGTGGGAGCAGTACTTC
-,TRBJ1-6,TRBV4-1,-,CASSQDRPGINSPLHF,TGCGCCAGCAGCCAAGATCGGCCAGGAATCAATTCACCCCTCCACTTT
many,TRBJ2-2,TRBV12-3/TRBV12-4,-,CASTPAGAGTGELFF,TGTGCCAGCACCCCGGCGGGGGCGGGGACCGGGGAGCTGTTTTTT
few,TRBJ2-7,TRBV5-1,-,CASSLGDAGPYEQYF,TGCGCCAGCAGCTTGGGTGATGCAGGGCCCTACGAGCAGTACTTC
many,TRBJ1-6,TRBV12-3/TRBV12-4,-,CASRQESSYNSPLHF,TGTGCCAGCAGACAGGAGAGCTCCTATAATTCACCCCTCCACTTT
few,TRBJ2-2,TRBV5-4,TRBD1,CASRMTGALGGELFF,TGTGCCAGCAGGATGACAGGGGCGCTCGGCGGGGAGCTGTTTTTT
few,TRBJ1-4,TRBV20-1,-,CSASKEEGWREKLFF,TGCAGTGCTAGTAAAGAGGAGGGTTGGAGGGAAAAACTGTTTTTT
-,TRBJ2-5,TRBV7-2,-,CASSLDWGMETQYF,TGTGCCAGCAGCTTAGATTGGGGGATGGAGACCCAGTACTTC
many,TRBJ2-7,TRBV12-3/TRBV12-4,TRBD2,CASRQGRAPAYEQYF,TGTGCCAGCAGACAAGGGAGGGCCCCAGCCTACGAGCAGTACTTC
many,TRBJ2-5,TRBV3-1,TRBD1,CASSLRTGVKETQYF,TGTGCCAGCAGCCTCAGGACAGGAGTAAAGGAGACCCAGTACTTC
many,TRBJ1-3,TRBV3-1,-,CASTHQGVDGNTIYF,TGTGCCAGCACCCACCAAGGGGTCGACGGAAACACCATATATTTT
-,TRBJ2-6,TRBV30,-,CAWSPGSGANVLTF,TGTGCCTGGAGTCCGGGCTCTGGGGCCAACGTCCTGACTTTC
many,TRBJ1-5,TRBV3-1,TRBD1,CASSQDSGQGYQPQHF,TGTGCCAGCAGCCAAGATTCGGGACAGGGGTATCAGCCCCAGCATTTT
-,TRBJ1-2,TRBV7-9,-,CASSLDGIGGYTF,TGTGCCAGCAGCTTGGATGGGATAGGTGGCTACACCTTC
-,TRBJ2-3,TRBV9,-,CASSAVGDTQYF,TGTGCCAGCAGCGCGGTCGGGGATACGCAGTATTTT
-,TRBJ1-1,TRBV20-1,TRBD1,CSAGQGLVNTEAFF,TGCAGTGCTGGACAGGGTTTGGTGAACACTGAAGCTTTCTTT
few,TRBJ2-2,TRBV27,-,CARRGHPTTWELFF,TGTGCCAGAAGGGGACATCCAACCACCTGGGAGCTGTTTTTT
-,TRBJ1-5,TRBV12-3/TRBV12-4,TRBD1,CASSLAGGRSQPQHF,TGTGCCAGCAGTTTGGCAGGGGGCAGGAGTCAGCCCCAGCATTTT
-,TRBJ1-1,TRBV19,-,CASNRGRGSTEAFF,TGTGCCAGTAATCGAGGAAGGGGGAGCACTGAAGCTTTCTTT
-,TRBJ2-7,TRBV19,TRBD1,CASSIDSSGQTRPYEQYF,TGTGCCAGTAGTATAGATTCGTCGGGACAGACCAGGCCCTACGAGCAGTACTTC
-,TRBJ1-4,TRBV2,-,CASSFEGSFEKLFF,TGTGCCAGCAGTTTTGAGGGTAGCTTTGAAAAACTGTTTTTT